This T cell receptor beta chain was retrieved from a study of CD8 T cells in ankylosing spondylitis. Whole-study findings and limits: Prior work had noted some motif variants in reactive arthritis blood and synovial fluid. Reports say disease-linked clones showed up significantly more in matched ankylosing spondylitis synovial fluid.

MiXCR, applied by TCRdb to the 5' RACE reads, yields one record per CDR3 protein. The sample yields 84,000 or so distinct CDR3 sequences, approximately 30% seen once. With regard to this clonotype: Its antigen remains unidentified.

The sample consisted of blood, either unsorted or a sorted T cell fraction (not recorded which). The receptor was isolated from a male donor with ankylosing spondylitis or in good health (not recorded which).

Here the CDR3 reads CASSTTGGDTQYF. As DNA, the CDR3 is TGTGCCAGCAGCACCACAGGGGGCGATACGCAGTATTTT. The J gene is TRBJ2-3, the V gene TRBV11-2, with 9 nucleotides matching TRBD1. The V and J ends lost 5 bases and 6 bases, in that order; junction bases with no gene match: 3. Germline lookup yields CDR1 SGHAT and CDR2 FQNNGV. This CDR3 is 13 amino acids long.